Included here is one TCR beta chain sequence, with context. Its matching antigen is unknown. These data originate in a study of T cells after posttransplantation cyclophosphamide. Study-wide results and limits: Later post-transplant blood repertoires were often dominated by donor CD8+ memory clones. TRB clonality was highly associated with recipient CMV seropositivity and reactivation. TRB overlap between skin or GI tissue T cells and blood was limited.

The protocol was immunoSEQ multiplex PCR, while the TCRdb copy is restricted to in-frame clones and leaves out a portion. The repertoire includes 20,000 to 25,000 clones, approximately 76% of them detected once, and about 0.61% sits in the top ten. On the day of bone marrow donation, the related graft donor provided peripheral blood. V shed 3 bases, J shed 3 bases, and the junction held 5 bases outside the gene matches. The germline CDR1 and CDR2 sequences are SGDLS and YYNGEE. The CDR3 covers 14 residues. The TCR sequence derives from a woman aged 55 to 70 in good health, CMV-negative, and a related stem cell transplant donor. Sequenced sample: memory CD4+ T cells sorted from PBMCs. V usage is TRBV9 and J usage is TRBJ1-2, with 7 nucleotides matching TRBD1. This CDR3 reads CASSASGTDYGYTF. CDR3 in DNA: TGTGCCAGCAGCGCCTCCGGGACAGACTATGGCTACACCTTC. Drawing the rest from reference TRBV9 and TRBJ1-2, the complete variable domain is DSGVTQTPKHLITATGQRVTLRCSPRSGDLSVYWYQQSLDQGLQFLIQYYNGEERAKGNILERFSAQQFPDLHSELNLSSLELGDSALYFCASSASGTDYGYTFGSGTRLTVV.